This T cell receptor (beta chain) is from a study of OX40 agonist ivuxolimab in advanced cancers. The assay was immunoSEQ multiplex PCR, and TCRdb's table has in-frame clones only and misses some. The sample lists around 98,000 clones; approximately 88% were seen once. In germline, CDR1 is SGHDT, CDR2 YYEEEE. The germline V and J ends were trimmed by 0 bases and 6 bases, with 15 bases remaining between them. The CDR3 is made up of 15 amino acids. The source was CD4+ or CD8+ T cells sorted from blood, collected in a trial of the OX40 agonist ivuxolimab. This chain connects TRBV5-6 to TRBJ1-2; D perhaps matches TRBD1 (6 bases). The clonotype was recovered from an adult with an advanced solid tumor such as melanoma, head and neck, liver or kidney cancer. The CDR3 is CASSLAGGAYHGYTF. The CDR3 DNA follows: TGTGCCAGCAGCTTGGCGGGGGGGGCTTACCATGGCTACACCTTC.